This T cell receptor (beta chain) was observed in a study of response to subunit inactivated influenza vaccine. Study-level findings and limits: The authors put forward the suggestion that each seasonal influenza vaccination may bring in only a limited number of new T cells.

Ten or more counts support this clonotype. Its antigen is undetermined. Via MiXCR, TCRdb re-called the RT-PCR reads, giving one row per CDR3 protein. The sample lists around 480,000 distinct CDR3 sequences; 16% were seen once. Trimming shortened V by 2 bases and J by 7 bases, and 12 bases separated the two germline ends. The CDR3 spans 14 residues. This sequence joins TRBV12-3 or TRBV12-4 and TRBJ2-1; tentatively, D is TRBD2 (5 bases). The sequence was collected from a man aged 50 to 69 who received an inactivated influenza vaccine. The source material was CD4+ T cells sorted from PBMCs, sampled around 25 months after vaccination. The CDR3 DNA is TGTGCCAGCAGTTTAACTAGAGGAAGGAATGAGCAGTTCTTC. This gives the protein CASSLTRGRNEQFF.